This T cell receptor beta chain was recovered during a study of blood T cell repertoires in COVID-19. As for the study in general: PBMCs, B-cell-depleted T cells, or T cells were the source of the cDNA or gDNA that made up the material.

Cohort placement rested on clinical history that participants reported themselves. The recovered donors of Cohort 3 showed two negative PCRs, clearance, or symptom resolution. Authors' methods: Amplification with reference gene primers provided the estimates of nucleated cell counts. The table came from immunoSEQ multiplex PCR; TCRdb's copy has only in-frame clones and leaves some out. That table gives V, J and clone size, and the DNA gave D and trimming. The data contain approximately 260,000 clones, under 90% of them singletons. The ends lost 2 bases at V and 6 bases at J; junction bases unmatched: 12. CDR1 is MGHRA, CDR2 YSYEKL, per germline. The CDR3 spans 19 residues.

The chain is built from TRBV4-1 and TRBJ2-1, with 14 bases that match TRBD2. The sequence derives from an older woman who had recovered from COVID-19. The sequenced sample was PBMCs or T cells enriched from blood (not recorded which). CDR3 sequence reads: CASSQPTSGGAVRSNEQFF. DNA of the CDR3: TGCGCCAGCAGCCAACCGACTAGCGGGGGGGCCGTCCGGAGCAATGAGCAGTTCTTC.